The sequence of this T cell receptor beta chain was determined in a study of early T cells in non-severe SARS-CoV-2 infection. Overall study context: Unsorted whole-blood RNA was sequenced in bulk, leaving chains unpaired. Overall study findings and caveats: Sequences matched to VDJdb favored anti-spike CD8 responses, while private and CD4 specificities were missed.

Researchers tagged individual cDNA molecules with unique molecular identifiers. TCRdb redid the calling of the 5' RACE reads with MiXCR, one entry per CDR3 protein. Here the sample spans 75,000 or so distinct CDR3 sequences, approximately 12% being singletons. Between the trimmed V and J ends, which lost 3 bases and 5 bases, there was a span of 17 bases. Germline lookup yields CDR1 SGHRS and CDR2 YFSETQ. The CDR3 is 15 amino acids. This clonotype has a handful of counts. What it binds is unknown. The chain has TRBV5-1 and TRBJ2-5, with D perhaps TRBD2 (6 bases). Sequenced material: whole blood. The clonotype was recovered from an adult who was a healthcare worker with PCR-confirmed SARS-CoV-2 infection or an uninfected control (not recorded which). Here the CDR3 DNA reads TGCGCCAGCAGCTCTGCCATAGGAGGGAGGGAGACCCAGTACTTC. Translated, it gives CASSSAIGGRETQYF.